The rows below give T cell receptor beta chains drawn from one sample of a study of T-cell reconstitution after alpha-beta-depleted transplantation in children. From the PCR reads, TCRdb called clonotypes with MiXCR, one entry per CDR3 protein. Of 450,000 to 600,000 distinct CDR3 sequences in the sample, 10% to 15% were seen once. The sample in question was PBMCs, mostly from graft donor cells, obtained 360 days after TCRalphabeta/CD19-depleted stem cell transplant. These receptors were obtained from a male patient aged 10 to 17 who had a stem cell transplant for acute myeloid leukemia, so the T cells may come from the graft donor. Both conserved end residues are part of each CDR3. A D gene is named only where the DNA matches it firmly. A row's size may be missing; if present it is once, few, many or a size class.

size	length	D	J	V	CDR3	DNA
many	14	NA	TRBJ2-5	TRBV29-1	CSVVNRDTRETQYF	TGCAGCGTTGTGAACCGGGACACGAGGGAGACCCAGTACTTC
few	16	NA	TRBJ2-4	TRBV20-1	CSANPLYELAKNIQYF	TGCAGTGCTAACCCTCTGTATGAACTAGCCAAAAACATTCAGTACTTC
NA	14	NA	TRBJ2-1	TRBV7-8	CASSLAARENEQFF	TGTGCCAGCAGCTTAGCTGCCAGAGAAAATGAGCAGTTCTTC
many	14	TRBD1	TRBJ1-4	TRBV28	CASSAGTVNEKLFF	TGTGCCAGCAGTGCGGGGACAGTCAATGAAAAACTGTTTTTT
NA	19	TRBD2	TRBJ2-5	TRBV4-3	CASSQDVWGLAGGTETQYF	TGCGCCAGCAGCCAAGATGTTTGGGGACTAGCGGGAGGTACTGAGACCCAGTACTTC
few	17	NA	TRBJ2-3	TRBV4-3	CASSQEGLTGSTDTQYF	TGCGCCAGCAGCCAAGAGGGACTTACAGGGTCCACAGATACGCAGTATTTT
few	14	NA	TRBJ2-2	TRBV9	CASSPASVTGELFF	TGTGCCAGCAGCCCCGCCTCAGTCACCGGGGAGCTGTTTTTT
few	16	NA	TRBJ1-1	TRBV5-1	CASSLGPGDMNTEAFF	TGCGCCAGCAGCTTGGGCCCAGGGGACATGAACACTGAAGCTTTCTTT
few	13	NA	TRBJ2-5	TRBV20-1	CSARVPYQETQYF	TGCAGTGCTAGGGTACCTTACCAAGAGACCCAGTACTTC
NA	14	NA	TRBJ1-4	TRBV5-1	CASSPRVSNEKLFF	TGCGCCAGCAGCCCCCGGGTTTCTAATGAAAAACTGTTTTTT
few	11	NA	TRBJ2-5	TRBV7-8	CASSIKETQYF	TGTGCCAGCAGCATAAAAGAGACCCAGTACTTC
many	15	TRBD2	TRBJ2-2	TRBV25-1	CASSDLREGPGELFF	TGTGCCAGCAGTGATTTACGGGAGGGCCCCGGGGAGCTGTTTTTT
many	15	NA	TRBJ2-2	TRBV5-1	CASSFGLTNTGELFF	TGCGCCAGCAGCTTTGGCCTAACGAACACCGGGGAGCTGTTTTTT
few	18	NA	TRBJ2-2	TRBV11-2	CASFAKRAMSRLTGELFF	TGTGCCAGCTTTGCCAAACGGGCAATGTCTCGCCTAACCGGGGAGCTGTTTTTT
few	13	NA	TRBJ1-5	TRBV29-1	CSVGGTQNQPQHF	TGCAGCGTTGGTGGGACACAGAATCAGCCCCAGCATTTT
NA	14	TRBD2	TRBJ2-1	TRBV5-1	CASSGLAGGNEQFF	TGCGCCAGCAGCGGACTAGCGGGAGGGAATGAGCAGTTCTTC
few	14	NA	TRBJ2-1	TRBV29-1	CSSAGTGVWNEQFF	TGCAGCTCCGCGGGAACAGGGGTTTGGAATGAGCAGTTCTTC
many	15	NA	TRBJ2-2	TRBV28	CASSSHRESTGELFF	TGTGCCAGCAGTTCCCACAGGGAATCCACCGGGGAGCTGTTTTTT
few	14	NA	TRBJ1-2	TRBV12-3/TRBV12-4	CASSLAARTYGYTF	TGTGCCAGCAGTTTAGCAGCCAGAACCTATGGCTACACCTTC
NA	16	TRBD1	TRBJ2-7	TRBV2	CASSTQTGNRGYEQYF	TGTGCCAGCAGTACCCAGACAGGGAATCGGGGCTACGAGCAGTACTTC
NA	8	NA	TRBJ1-3	TRBV20-1	CRGDTIYF	TGCAGGGGGGACACCATATATTTT
NA	14	NA	TRBJ2-1	TRBV11-2	CASSRRLRYNEQFF	TGTGCCAGCAGCCGAAGGCTTCGTTACAATGAGCAGTTCTTC
NA	12	NA	TRBJ1-3	TRBV20-1	CSATRNPDTIYF	TGCAGTGCGACACGAAACCCGGACACCATATATTTT
few	14	NA	TRBJ2-7	TRBV10-3	CAISDGGRGYEQYF	TGTGCCATCAGTGATGGAGGGCGCGGGTACGAGCAGTACTTC
few	12	NA	TRBJ2-5	TRBV20-1	CSATGFQETQYF	TGCAGTGCTACAGGGTTCCAAGAGACCCAGTACTTC
few	15	NA	TRBJ1-4	TRBV18	CASSPVGAFYEKLFF	TGTGCCAGCTCACCAGTAGGGGCGTTTTATGAAAAACTGTTTTTT
few	13	NA	TRBJ2-1	TRBV6-2/TRBV6-3	CASSSRGYNEQFF	TGTGCCAGCAGTTCGCGCGGATACAATGAGCAGTTCTTC
few	15	TRBD1	TRBJ1-4	TRBV20-1	CSASDRGRSNEKLFF	TGCAGTGCCTCGGACAGGGGGCGGTCTAATGAAAAACTGTTTTTT
NA	17	TRBD2	TRBJ2-3	TRBV7-9	CASSLARLAGSTDTQYF	TGTGCCAGCAGCTTAGCGCGGCTAGCGGGGAGCACAGATACGCAGTATTTT
many	14	NA	TRBJ2-7	TRBV28	CASSFGRLVYEQYF	TGTGCCAGCAGTTTTGGGCGGTTAGTGTACGAGCAGTACTTC
NA	19	NA	TRBJ2-7	TRBV7-8	CASSLVGFGRGPSSYEQYF	TGTGCCAGCAGCTTAGTAGGTTTTGGTCGGGGACCGAGCTCCTACGAGCAGTACTTC
few	16	TRBD2	TRBJ2-2	TRBV28	CASSLLASGSTGELFF	TGTGCCAGCAGTTTATTAGCTAGCGGGAGTACCGGGGAGCTGTTTTTT
many	13	NA	TRBJ2-5	TRBV21-1	CASSRAGGETQYF	TGTGCCAGCAGCAGGGCAGGGGGAGAGACCCAGTACTTC
many	13	NA	TRBJ2-7	TRBV20-1	CSARSRGSYEQYF	TGCAGTGCTAGATCACGGGGGAGCTACGAGCAGTACTTC
NA	15	NA	TRBJ2-1	TRBV12-3/TRBV12-4	CASSLALGTYNEQFF	TGTGCCAGCAGTTTAGCGCTGGGAACCTACAATGAGCAGTTCTTC
few	13	NA	TRBJ1-2	TRBV7-6	CASSNTGLSGYTF	TGTGCCAGCAGCAATACAGGCCTCTCCGGCTACACCTTC
few	16	NA	TRBJ1-5	TRBV7-2	CASSSPPGRLNQPQHF	TGTGCCAGCAGCTCCCCCCCGGGGCGACTGAATCAGCCCCAGCATTTT
few	14	NA	TRBJ2-7	TRBV20-1	CSARGLAEIYEQYF	TGCAGTGCTAGAGGATTAGCCGAAATCTACGAGCAGTACTTC
NA	16	NA	TRBJ2-3	TRBV7-9	CASSLGGLLLTDTQYF	TGTGCCAGCAGCTTAGGGGGTCTACTCCTTACAGATACGCAGTATTTT